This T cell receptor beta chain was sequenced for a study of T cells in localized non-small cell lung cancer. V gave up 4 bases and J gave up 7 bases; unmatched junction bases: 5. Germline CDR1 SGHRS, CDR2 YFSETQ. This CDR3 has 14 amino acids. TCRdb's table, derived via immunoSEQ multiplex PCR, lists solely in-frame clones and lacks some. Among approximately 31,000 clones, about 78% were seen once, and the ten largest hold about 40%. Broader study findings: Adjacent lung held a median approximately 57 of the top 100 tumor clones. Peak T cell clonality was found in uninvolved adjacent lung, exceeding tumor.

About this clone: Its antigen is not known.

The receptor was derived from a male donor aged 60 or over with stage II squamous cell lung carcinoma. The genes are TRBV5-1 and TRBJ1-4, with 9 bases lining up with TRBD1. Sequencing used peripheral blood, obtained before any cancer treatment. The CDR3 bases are TGCGCCAGCAGCGAACAGGGGGCGGGTGAAAAACTGTTTTTT. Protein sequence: CASSEQGAGEKLFF.